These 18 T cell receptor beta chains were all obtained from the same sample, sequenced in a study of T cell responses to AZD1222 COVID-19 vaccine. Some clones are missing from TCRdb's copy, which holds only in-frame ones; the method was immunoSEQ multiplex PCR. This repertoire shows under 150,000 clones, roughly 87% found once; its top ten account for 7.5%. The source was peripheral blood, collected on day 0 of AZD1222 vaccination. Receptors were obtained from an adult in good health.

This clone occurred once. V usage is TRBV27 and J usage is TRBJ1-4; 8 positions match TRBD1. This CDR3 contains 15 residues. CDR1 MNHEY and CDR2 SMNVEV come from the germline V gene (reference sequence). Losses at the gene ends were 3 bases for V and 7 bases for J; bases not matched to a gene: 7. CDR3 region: CASSLAGQGPEKLFF. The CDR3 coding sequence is TGTGCCAGCAGTTTGGCCGGACAGGGACCTGAAAAACTGTTTTTT.

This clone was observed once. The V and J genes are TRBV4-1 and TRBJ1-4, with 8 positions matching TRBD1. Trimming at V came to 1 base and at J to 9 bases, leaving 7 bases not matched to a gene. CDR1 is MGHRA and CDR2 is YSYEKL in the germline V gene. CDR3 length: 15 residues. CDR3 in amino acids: CASSQVGQGRKKLFF. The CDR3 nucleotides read TGCGCCAGCAGCCAAGTCGGACAGGGAAGGAAAAAACTGTTTTTT.

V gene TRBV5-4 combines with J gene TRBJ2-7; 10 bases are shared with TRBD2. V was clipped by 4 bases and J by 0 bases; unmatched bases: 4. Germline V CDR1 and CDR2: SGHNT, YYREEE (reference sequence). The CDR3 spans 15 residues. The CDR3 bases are TGTGCCAGCAGCGAGGTAGCGGGAGGCTCCTACGAGCAGTACTTC. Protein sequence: CASSEVAGGSYEQYF.

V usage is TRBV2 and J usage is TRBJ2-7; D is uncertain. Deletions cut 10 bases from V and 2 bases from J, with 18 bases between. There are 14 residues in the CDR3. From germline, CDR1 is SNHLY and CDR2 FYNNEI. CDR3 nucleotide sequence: TGTGCCACGACCGGAAATCGGTTAACCTACGAGCAGTACTTC. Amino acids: CATTGNRLTYEQYF. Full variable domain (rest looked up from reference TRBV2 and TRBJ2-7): EPEVTQTPSHQVTQMGQEVILRCVPISNHLYFYWYRQILGQKVEFLVSFYNNEISEKSEIFDDQFSVERPDGSNFTLKIRSTKLEDSAMYFCATTGNRLTYEQYFGPGTRLTVT.

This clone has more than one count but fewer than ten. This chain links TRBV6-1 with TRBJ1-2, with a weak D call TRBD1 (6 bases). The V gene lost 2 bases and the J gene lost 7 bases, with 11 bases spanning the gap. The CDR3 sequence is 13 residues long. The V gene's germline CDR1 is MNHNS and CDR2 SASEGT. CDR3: CASSETGTRGYTF. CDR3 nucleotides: TGTGCCAGCAGTGAAACCGGGACACGTGGCTACACCTTC.

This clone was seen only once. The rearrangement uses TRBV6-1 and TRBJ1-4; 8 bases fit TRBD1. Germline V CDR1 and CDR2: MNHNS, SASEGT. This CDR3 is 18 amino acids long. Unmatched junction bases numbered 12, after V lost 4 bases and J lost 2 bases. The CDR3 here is CASSGHRQGRSTNEKLFF. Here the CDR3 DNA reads TGTGCCAGCAGTGGCCACAGACAGGGGAGGTCTACTAATGAAAAACTGTTTTTT.

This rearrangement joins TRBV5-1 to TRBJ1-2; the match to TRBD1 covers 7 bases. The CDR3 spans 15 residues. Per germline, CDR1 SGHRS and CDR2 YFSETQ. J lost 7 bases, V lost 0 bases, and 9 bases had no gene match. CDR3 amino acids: CASSLDQGVKGGYTF. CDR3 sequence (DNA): TGCGCCAGCAGCTTGGACCAGGGGGTAAAGGGTGGCTACACCTTC.

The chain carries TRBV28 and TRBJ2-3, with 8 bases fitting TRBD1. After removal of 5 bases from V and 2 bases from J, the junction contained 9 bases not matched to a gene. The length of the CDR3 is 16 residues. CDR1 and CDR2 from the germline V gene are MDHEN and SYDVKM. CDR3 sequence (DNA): TGTGCCAGCAGTCCCATGGGGGACAGGTACACAGATACGCAGTATTTT. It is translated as CASSPMGDRYTDTQYF.

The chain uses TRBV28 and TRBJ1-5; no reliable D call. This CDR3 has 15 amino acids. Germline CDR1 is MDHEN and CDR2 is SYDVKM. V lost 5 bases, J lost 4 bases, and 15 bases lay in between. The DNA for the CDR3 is TGTGCCAGCAGTGATATCCGGGTCTCAAATCAGCCCCAGCATTTT. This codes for CASSDIRVSNQPQHF.

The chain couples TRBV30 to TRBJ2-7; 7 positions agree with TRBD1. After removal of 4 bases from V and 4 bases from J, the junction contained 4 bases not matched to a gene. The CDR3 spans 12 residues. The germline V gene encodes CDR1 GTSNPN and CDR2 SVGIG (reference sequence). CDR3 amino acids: CAWNRDSYEQYF. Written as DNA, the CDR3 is TGTGCCTGGAACCGGGACAGTTACGAGCAGTACTTC.

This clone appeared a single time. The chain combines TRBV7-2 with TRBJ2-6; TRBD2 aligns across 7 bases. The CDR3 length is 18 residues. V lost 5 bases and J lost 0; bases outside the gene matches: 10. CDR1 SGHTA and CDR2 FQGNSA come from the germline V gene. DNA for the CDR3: TGTGCCAGCAGCGTGGGGACTACTCTGGGCTCTGGGGCCAACGTCCTGACTTTC. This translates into CASSVGTTLGSGANVLTF.

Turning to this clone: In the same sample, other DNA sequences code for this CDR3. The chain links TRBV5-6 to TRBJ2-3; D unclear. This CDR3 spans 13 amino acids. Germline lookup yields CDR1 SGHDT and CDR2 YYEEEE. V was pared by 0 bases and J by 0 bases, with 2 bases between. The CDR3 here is CASSLGSTDTQYF. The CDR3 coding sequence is TGTGCCAGCAGCTTGGGGAGCACAGATACGCAGTATTTT.

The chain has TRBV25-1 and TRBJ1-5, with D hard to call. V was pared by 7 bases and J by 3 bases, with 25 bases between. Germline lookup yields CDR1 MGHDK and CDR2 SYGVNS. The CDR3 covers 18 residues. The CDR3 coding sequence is TGTGCCAGCATCTCCCCGCAAGTCGGTAATGGGCCCAATCAGCCCCAGCATTTT. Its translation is CASISPQVGNGPNQPQHF.

DNA for the CDR3: TGCGCCAGCAGCTTGACTCCCAATCAGCCCCAGCATTTT. The encoded protein is CASSLTPNQPQHF. The chain carries TRBV5-1 and TRBJ1-5; unclear D gene. The CDR3 length is 13 residues. The germline V and J ends were trimmed by 1 base and 3 bases, with 5 bases remaining between them. The germline V gene has CDR1 SGHRS and CDR2 YFSETQ.

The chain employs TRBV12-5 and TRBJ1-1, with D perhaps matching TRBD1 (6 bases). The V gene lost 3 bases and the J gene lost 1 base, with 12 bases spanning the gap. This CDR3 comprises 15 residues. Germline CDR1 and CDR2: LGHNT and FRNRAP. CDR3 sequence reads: CASGFSQGPNTEAFF. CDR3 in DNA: TGTGCTAGTGGTTTTTCCCAGGGGCCGAACACTGAAGCTTTCTTT. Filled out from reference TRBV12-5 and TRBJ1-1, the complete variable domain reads DARVTQTPRHKVTEMGQEVTMRCQPILGHNTVFWYRQTMMQGLELLAYFRNRAPLDDSGMPKDRFSAEMPDATLATLKIQPSEPRDSAVYFCASGFSQGPNTEAFFGQGTRLTVV.

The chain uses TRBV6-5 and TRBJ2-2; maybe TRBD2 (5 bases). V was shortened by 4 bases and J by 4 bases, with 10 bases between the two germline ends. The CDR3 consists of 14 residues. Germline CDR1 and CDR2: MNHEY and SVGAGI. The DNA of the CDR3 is TGTGCCAGCAGTTCCGGGAAATTCACCGGGGAGCTGTTTTTT. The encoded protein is CASSSGKFTGELFF.

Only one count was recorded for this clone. DNA of the CDR3: TGTGCCAGCAGCAGGGGGGGTTATAGCAATCAGCCCCAGCATTTT. Encoded protein: CASSRGGYSNQPQHF. The V and J genes are TRBV28 and TRBJ1-5; 7 positions agree with TRBD1. The CDR3 extends over 15 amino acids. V was pared by 6 bases and J by 0 bases, with 5 bases of the junction left unmatched. Germline V lookup: CDR1 MDHEN, CDR2 SYDVKM.

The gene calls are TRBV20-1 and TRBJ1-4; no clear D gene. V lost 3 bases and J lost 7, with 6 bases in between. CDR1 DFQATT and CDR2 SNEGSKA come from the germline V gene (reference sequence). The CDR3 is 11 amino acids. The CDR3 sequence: CSASWGEKLFF. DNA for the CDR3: TGCAGTGCTAGTTGGGGTGAAAAACTGTTTTTT.